This TCR beta chain came from a study of tumor and adjacent non-tumor tissue in lung cancer. Study-wide results and caveats: Tumor tissue had significantly higher TCR diversity than normal lung.

On this clonotype itself: The antigen is not known. At one boundary the junction diverges from the germline segment, which might be a read error.

Three rounds of nested PCR, following a modified ARM-PCR protocol, produced the TCRbeta library. TCRdb processed the multiplex PCR reads anew with MiXCR; each CDR3 protein has one entry. The sample records under 80,000 distinct CDR3 sequences, around 82% being singletons. The template was RNA from unsorted bulk tissue. The normal lung tissue was taken more than 3 cm from the tumor edge. The length of the CDR3 is 15 residues. In germline, CDR1 is MNHNS, CDR2 SASEGT. This chain connects TRBV6-1 to TRBJ2-1; the D gene is possibly TRBD2 (5 bases). The sequenced material came from distant non-tumor lung tissue. The clonotype was recovered from a man in his 60s with non-small cell lung cancer. The CDR3 DNA reads as TGTGCTAGCAGTGAAGCGGCGTCCGCGTACAATGAGCTGTTCTTC. Its protein product is CASSEAASAYNELFF.